These 9 T cell receptor beta chains share one sample of origin, sequenced in a study of T cell changes during pregnancy in multiple sclerosis. Measured with immunoSEQ multiplex PCR; TCRdb has only the in-frame clones, and not every one. This table holds about 40,000 clones, approximately 90% found once. The input for sequencing was peripheral blood, taken before pregnancy. Source of these receptors: a female donor with multiple sclerosis, enrolled in a pregnancy study.

For the CDR3, the DNA is TGTGCCAGCACCAACCCGGGTAGGACTGGAAACACCATATATTTT. It is translated as CASTNPGRTGNTIYF. The V call is TRBV6-1, the J call TRBJ1-3; no clear D. The CDR3 has 15 amino acids. Germline CDR1 MNHNS, CDR2 SASEGT. V shed 7 bases and J shed 2 bases, with 15 bases lying between them.

The rearrangement joins TRBV5-6 to TRBJ2-5; D remains unclear. The CDR3 spans 15 residues. Germline V gene data show CDR1 as SGHDT and CDR2 as YYEEEE. Trimming took 0 bases from V and 2 from J, leaving 11 bases between them. This CDR3 reads CASSLASAVQETQYF. CDR3 coding DNA: TGTGCCAGCAGCTTGGCGTCGGCGGTTCAAGAGACCCAGTACTTC.

This chain connects TRBV28 to TRBJ2-5; 11 nucleotides match TRBD2. Germline CDR1 MDHEN, CDR2 SYDVKM. This CDR3 is built from 17 residues. With 3 bases clipped from V and 1 base from J, the junction kept 7 bases outside the gene matches. The CDR3 spells CASSLGRGTSGQETQYF. The DNA for the CDR3 is TGTGCCAGCAGTTTGGGGCGCGGGACTAGCGGCCAAGAGACCCAGTACTTC.

V gene TRBV10-1 combines with J gene TRBJ1-2, with D possibly matching TRBD1 (5 bases). The length of the CDR3 is 13 residues. V was clipped by 8 bases and J by 7 bases, with 17 bases between them. CDR1 is WNHNN, CDR2 SYGVQD, per germline (reference sequence). This CDR3 is CASPKGWMRGYTF. The CDR3 region has the DNA TGCGCCAGCCCTAAGGGGTGGATGCGTGGCTACACCTTC.

The gene calls are TRBV28 and TRBJ1-2, with 7 bases fitting TRBD1. Germline CDR1 reads MDHEN; CDR2 reads SYDVKM. J gave up 5 bases and V 5 bases, and 5 bases lay outside the gene matches. The CDR3 loop spans 13 amino acids. The CDR3 is CASSGQDSYGYTF. The DNA of the CDR3 is TGTGCCAGCAGTGGACAGGATTCGTATGGCTACACCTTC.

The chain uses TRBV5-1 and TRBJ1-1; a weak D match, TRBD1 (6 bases). The ends were cut back, 4 bases at V and 2 bases at J, with 15 bases in the middle. The CDR3 has 15 residues. Looked up from germline, CDR1 is SGHRS and CDR2 is YFSETQ. Here the CDR3 reads CASSLEWGGNTEAFF. CDR3 DNA sequence: TGCGCCAGCAGCCTGGAGTGGGGGGGCAACACTGAAGCTTTCTTT.

The chain has TRBV6-1 and TRBJ1-3; possibly TRBD1 for D (5 bases). Germline V lookup: CDR1 MNHNS, CDR2 SASEGT. V lost 5 bases and J lost 3, with 11 bases in between. There are 14 residues in the CDR3. DNA of the CDR3: TGTGCCAGCAGTCTAATCAGGGTTGGAAACACCATATATTTT. It specifies CASSLIRVGNTIYF.

The gene calls are TRBV7-9 and TRBJ2-5, with 10 positions matching TRBD1. V dropped 5 bases and J dropped 3; count of bases not matched to a gene: 12. Germline assignment: CDR1 SEHNR and CDR2 FQNEAQ (reference sequence). The CDR3 is 17 residues long. This CDR3 is CASSPTWDRGAKETQYF. The CDR3 DNA sequence: TGTGCCAGCAGCCCCACCTGGGACAGGGGAGCTAAAGAGACCCAGTACTTC.

This chain joins TRBV4-1 and TRBJ2-1; TRBD2 is a possible D gene (6 bases). The CDR3 spans 14 residues. V was trimmed by 1 base and J by 8 bases, leaving 12 bases between them. The V gene's germline CDR1 is MGHRA and CDR2 YSYEKL. The CDR3 DNA follows: TGCGCCAGCAGCCAAGGGGTCGGGAGCTATGAGCAGTTCTTC. It yields the protein CASSQGVGSYEQFF.